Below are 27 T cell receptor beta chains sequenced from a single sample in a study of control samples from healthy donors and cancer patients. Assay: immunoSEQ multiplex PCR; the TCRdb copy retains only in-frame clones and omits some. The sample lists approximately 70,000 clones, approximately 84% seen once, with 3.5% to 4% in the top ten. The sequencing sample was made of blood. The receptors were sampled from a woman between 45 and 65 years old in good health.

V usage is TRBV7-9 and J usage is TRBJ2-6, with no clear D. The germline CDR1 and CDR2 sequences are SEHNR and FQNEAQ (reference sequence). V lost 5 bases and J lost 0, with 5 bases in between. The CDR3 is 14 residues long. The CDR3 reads CASSANSGANVLTF. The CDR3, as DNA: TGTGCCAGCAGCGCGAACTCTGGGGCCAACGTCCTGACTTTC.

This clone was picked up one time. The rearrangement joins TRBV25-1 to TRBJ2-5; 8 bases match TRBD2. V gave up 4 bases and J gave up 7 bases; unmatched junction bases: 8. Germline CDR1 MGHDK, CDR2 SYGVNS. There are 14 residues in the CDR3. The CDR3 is CASSAVAGPGTQYF. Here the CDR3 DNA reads TGTGCCAGCAGTGCGGTAGCGGGGCCCGGGACCCAGTACTTC.

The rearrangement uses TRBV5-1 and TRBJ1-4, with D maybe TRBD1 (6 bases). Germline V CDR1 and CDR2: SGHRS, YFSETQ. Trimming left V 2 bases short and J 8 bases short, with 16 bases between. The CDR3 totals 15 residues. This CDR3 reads CASSLTGQPGEKLFF. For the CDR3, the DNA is TGCGCCAGCAGCTTAACAGGACAGCCTGGGGAAAAACTGTTTTTT. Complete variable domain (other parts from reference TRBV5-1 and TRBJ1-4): KAGVTQTPRYLIKTRGQQVTLSCSPISGHRSVSWYQQTPGQGLQFLFEYFSETQRNKGNFPGRFSGRQFSNSRSEMNVSTLELGDSALYLCASSLTGQPGEKLFFGSGTQLSVL.

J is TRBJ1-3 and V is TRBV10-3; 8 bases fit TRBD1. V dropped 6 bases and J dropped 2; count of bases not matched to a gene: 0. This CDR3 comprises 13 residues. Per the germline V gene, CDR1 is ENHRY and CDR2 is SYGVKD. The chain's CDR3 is CAIRTGAGNTIYF. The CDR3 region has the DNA TGTGCCATCAGGACAGGGGCTGGAAACACCATATATTTT.

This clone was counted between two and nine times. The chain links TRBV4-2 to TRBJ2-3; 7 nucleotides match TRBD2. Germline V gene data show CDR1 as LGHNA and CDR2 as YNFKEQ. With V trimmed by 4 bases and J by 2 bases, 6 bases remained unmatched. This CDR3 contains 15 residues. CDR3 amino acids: CASSPGDYTTDTQYF. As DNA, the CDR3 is TGTGCCAGCAGCCCGGGGGACTACACCACAGATACGCAGTATTTT.

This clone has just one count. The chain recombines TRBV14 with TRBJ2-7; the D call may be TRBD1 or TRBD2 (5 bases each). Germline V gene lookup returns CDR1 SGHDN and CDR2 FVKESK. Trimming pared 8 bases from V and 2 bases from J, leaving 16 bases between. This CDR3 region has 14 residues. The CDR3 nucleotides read TGTGCCAGCCCCCAGGGCGGGCAGGCCTACGAGCAGTACTTC. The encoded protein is CASPQGGQAYEQYF. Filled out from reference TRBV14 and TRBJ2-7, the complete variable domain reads EAGVTQFPSHSVIEKGQTVTLRCDPISGHDNLYWYRRVMGKEIKFLLHFVKESKQDESGMPNNRFLAERTGGTYSTLKVQPAELEDSGVYFCASPQGGQAYEQYFGPGTRLTVT.

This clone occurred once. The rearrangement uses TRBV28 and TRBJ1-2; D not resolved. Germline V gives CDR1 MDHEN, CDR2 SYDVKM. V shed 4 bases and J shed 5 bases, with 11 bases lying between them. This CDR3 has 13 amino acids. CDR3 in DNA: TGTGCCAGCAGTTCGCACGAACCTTATGGCTACACCTTC. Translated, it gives CASSSHEPYGYTF.

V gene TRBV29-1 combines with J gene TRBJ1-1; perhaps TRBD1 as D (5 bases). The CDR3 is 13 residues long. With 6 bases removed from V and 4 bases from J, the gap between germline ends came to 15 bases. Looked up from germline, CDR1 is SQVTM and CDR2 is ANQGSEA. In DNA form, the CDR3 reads TGCAGCGTCCGGTGGGGCGGTGGCACTGAAGCTTTCTTT. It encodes CSVRWGGGTEAFF.

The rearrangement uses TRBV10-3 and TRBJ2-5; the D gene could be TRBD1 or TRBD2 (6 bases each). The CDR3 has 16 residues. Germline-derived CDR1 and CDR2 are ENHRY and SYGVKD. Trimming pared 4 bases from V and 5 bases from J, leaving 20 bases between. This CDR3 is CAISVGVLGGAETQYF. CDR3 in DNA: TGTGCCATCAGTGTGGGGGTTTTGGGGGGCGCGGAGACCCAGTACTTC.

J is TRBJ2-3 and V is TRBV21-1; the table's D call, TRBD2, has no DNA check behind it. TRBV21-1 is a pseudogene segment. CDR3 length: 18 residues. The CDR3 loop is CASSKVAGWLAGTDTQYF. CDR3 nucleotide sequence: TGTGCCAGCAGTAAAGTTGCAGGATGGCTAGCGGGAACAGATACGCAGTATTTT.

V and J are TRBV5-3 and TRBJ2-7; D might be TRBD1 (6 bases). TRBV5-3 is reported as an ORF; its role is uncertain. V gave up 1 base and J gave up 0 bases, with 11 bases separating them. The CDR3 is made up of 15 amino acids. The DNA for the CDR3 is TGTGCCAGAAGCTTGTGGCAGGGGAGCTCCTACGAGCAGTACTTC. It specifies CARSLWQGSSYEQYF.

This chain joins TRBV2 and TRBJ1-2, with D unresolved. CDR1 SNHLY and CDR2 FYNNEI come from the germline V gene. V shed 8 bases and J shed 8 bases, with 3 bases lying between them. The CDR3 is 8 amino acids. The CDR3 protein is CASRGYTF. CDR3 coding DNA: TGTGCCAGCCGAGGCTACACCTTC.

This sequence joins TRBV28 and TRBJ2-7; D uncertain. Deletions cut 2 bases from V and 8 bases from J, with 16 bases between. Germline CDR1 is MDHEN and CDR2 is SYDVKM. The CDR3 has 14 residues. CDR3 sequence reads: CASSLTGLTSKQYF. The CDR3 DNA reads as TGTGCCAGCAGTTTAACTGGTCTGACGAGTAAGCAGTACTTC.

This CDR3 is CSAEDRQSYEQYF. CDR3 in DNA: TGCAGCGCCGAAGACCGCCAATCCTACGAGCAGTACTTC. The chain couples TRBV29-1 to TRBJ2-7; D uncertain. CDR1 and CDR2 from the germline V gene are SQVTM and ANQGSEA. The CDR3 runs to 13 residues. The V gene lost 7 bases and the J gene lost 1 base, with 14 bases spanning the gap.

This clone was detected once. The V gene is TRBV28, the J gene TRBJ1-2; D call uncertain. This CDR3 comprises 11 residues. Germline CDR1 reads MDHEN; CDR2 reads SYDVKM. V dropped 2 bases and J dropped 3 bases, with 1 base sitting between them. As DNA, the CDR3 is TGTGCCAGCAGTTTACACTATGGCTACACCTTC. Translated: CASSLHYGYTF.

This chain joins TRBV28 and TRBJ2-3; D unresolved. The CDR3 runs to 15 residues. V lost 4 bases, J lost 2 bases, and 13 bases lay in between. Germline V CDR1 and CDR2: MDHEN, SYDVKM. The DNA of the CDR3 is TGTGCCAGCAGTTCGGGCAGATACCACACAGATACGCAGTATTTT. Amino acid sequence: CASSSGRYHTDTQYF.

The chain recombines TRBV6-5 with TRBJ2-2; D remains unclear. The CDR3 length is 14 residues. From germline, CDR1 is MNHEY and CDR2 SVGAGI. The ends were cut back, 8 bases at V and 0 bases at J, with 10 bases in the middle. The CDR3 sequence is CASENDANTGELFF. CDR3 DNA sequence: TGTGCCAGCGAGAACGATGCGAACACCGGGGAGCTGTTTTTT.

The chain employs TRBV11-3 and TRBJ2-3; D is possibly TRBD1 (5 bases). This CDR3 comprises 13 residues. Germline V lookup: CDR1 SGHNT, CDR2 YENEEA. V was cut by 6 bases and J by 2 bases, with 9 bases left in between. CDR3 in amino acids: CASRPRDTDTQYF. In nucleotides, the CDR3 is TGTGCCAGCAGACCCAGGGACACAGATACGCAGTATTTT.

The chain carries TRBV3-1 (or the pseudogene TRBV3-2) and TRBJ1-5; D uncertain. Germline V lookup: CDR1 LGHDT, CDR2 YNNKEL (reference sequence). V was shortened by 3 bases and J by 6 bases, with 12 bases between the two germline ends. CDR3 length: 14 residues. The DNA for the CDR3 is TGTGCCAGCAGCCAGGGAAGGGTAGGTCAGCCCCAGCATTTT. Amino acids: CASSQGRVGQPQHF.

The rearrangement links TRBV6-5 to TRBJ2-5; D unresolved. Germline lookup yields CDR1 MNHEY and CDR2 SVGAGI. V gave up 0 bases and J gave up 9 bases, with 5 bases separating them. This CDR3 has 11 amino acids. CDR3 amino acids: CASSYSESQYF. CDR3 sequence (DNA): TGTGCCAGCAGTTACTCAGAATCCCAGTACTTC.

The CDR3 loop is CASSPYMNTEAFF. In nucleotides, the CDR3 is TGTGCCAGCAGCCCCTACATGAACACTGAAGCTTTCTTT. V is TRBV7-9 and J is TRBJ1-1; no definite D call. The V end lost 5 bases, the J end lost 0 bases, and 7 bases lay between the germline ends. The CDR3 loop spans 13 amino acids. Germline V gives CDR1 SEHNR, CDR2 FQNEAQ (reference sequence).

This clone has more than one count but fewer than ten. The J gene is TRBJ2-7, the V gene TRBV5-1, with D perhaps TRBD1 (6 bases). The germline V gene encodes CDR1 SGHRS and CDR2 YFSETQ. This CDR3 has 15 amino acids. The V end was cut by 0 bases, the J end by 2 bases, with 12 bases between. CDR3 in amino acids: CASSLGLPGAYEQYF. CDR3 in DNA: TGCGCCAGCAGCTTGGGACTTCCAGGGGCCTACGAGCAGTACTTC.

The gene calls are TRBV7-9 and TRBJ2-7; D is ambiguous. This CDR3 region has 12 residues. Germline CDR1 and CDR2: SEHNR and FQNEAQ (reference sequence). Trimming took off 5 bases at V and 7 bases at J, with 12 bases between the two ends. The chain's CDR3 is CASSPKFGEQYF. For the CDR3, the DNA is TGTGCCAGCAGCCCCAAGTTTGGGGAGCAGTACTTC.

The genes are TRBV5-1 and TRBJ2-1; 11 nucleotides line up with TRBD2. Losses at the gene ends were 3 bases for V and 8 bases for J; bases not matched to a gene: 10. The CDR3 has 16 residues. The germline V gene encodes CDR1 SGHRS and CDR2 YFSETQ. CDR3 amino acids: CASSYRLAGSIDEQFF. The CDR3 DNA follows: TGCGCCAGCAGCTACAGACTAGCGGGATCAATAGATGAGCAGTTCTTC.

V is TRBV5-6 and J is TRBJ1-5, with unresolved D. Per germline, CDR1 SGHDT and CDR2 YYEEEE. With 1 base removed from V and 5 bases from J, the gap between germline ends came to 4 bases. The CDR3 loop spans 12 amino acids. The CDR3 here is CASSLTDQPQHF. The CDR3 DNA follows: TGTGCCAGCAGCTTGACCGATCAGCCCCAGCATTTT.

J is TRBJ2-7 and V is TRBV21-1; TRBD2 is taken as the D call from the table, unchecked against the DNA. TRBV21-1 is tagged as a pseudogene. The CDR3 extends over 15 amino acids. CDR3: CASSKVDPEGYEQYF. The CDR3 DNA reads TGTGCCAGCAGCAAAGTCGATCCTGAGGGCTACGAGCAGTACTTC.

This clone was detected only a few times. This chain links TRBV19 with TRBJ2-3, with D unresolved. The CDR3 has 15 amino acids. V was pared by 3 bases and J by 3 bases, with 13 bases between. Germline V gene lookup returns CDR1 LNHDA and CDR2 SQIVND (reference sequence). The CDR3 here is CASSIPDWGTDTQYF. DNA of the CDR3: TGTGCCAGTAGTATCCCCGACTGGGGAACAGATACGCAGTATTTT.